Listed below are T cell receptor beta chains from one sample, sequenced in a study of human T cells and chemical hapten exposure. MiXCR, run by TCRdb on the RACE reads, gives a single entry per CDR3 protein. The data contain more than 75,000 distinct CDR3 sequences, 7% to 10% of them singletons. The sequences come from whole blood, collected in connection with sensitization to the hapten diphenylcyclopropenone (DPC). The receptors were sampled from a woman in her thirties or forties with alopecia areata. Some clones in this sample may be carry-over from other donors' samples. CDR3s include the opening cysteine and the closing phenylalanine or tryptophan. D genes are given only for firm matches. Size tells how often a clone was seen (once, few, many) or the class of an expanded clone, and some rows leave it out.

>NA|TRBJ2-7|few|TRBV6-2/TRBV6-3
CASSYHGQSYEQYF
TGTGCCAGCAGTTATCACGGACAGTCCTACGAGCAGTACTTC
>NA|TRBJ2-7|many|TRBV7-9
CASSSSRSREGVKSYEQYF
TGTGCCAGCAGCTCGAGTAGATCGAGGGAAGGGGTAAAATCCTACGAGCAGTACTTC
>NA|TRBJ2-4|few|TRBV7-2
CASSVQVAGRSNIQYF
TGTGCCAGCAGCGTTCAAGTGGCAGGTCGTTCAAACATTCAGTACTTC
>TRBD1|TRBJ2-5|many|TRBV5-4
CASSLGTGVETQYF
TGTGCCAGCAGCTTGGGGACAGGGGTAGAGACCCAGTACTTC
>NA|TRBJ2-1|many|TRBV7-2
CASSSSPTVEQFF
TGTGCCAGCAGCTCCTCACCCACGGTTGAGCAGTTCTTC
>TRBD1|TRBJ1-2|few|TRBV20-1
CSASGGQSSNYGYTF
TGCAGTGCCAGTGGGGGACAGTCGTCCAACTATGGCTACACCTTC
>NA|TRBJ1-5|many|TRBV24-1
CATSGDSSPGPQHF
TGTGCCACCAGTGGTGACAGCTCCCCCGGTCCCCAGCATTTT
>NA|TRBJ1-3|NA|TRBV7-9
CASSSPPPRLPGNTIYF
TGTGCCAGCAGTTCCCCGCCGCCCCGGTTGCCTGGAAACACCATATATTTT
>TRBD1|TRBJ2-2|few|TRBV29-1
CSVVTGGPNTGELFF
TGCAGCGTTGTCACAGGGGGTCCGAACACCGGGGAGCTGTTTTTT
>NA|TRBJ1-3|NA|TRBV5-1
CASSLFAAFSGNTIYF
TGCGCCAGCAGCTTGTTCGCAGCATTCTCTGGAAACACCATATATTTT
>TRBD1|TRBJ1-2|many|TRBV19
CASSALTGSSNYGYTF
TGTGCCAGTAGTGCTTTGACAGGGTCTTCTAACTATGGCTACACCTTC
>TRBD1|TRBJ1-2|NA|TRBV5-1
CASSLSTGGSVGYTF
TGCGCCAGCAGCTTGAGCACAGGGGGCTCTGTTGGCTACACCTTC
>NA|TRBJ1-1|many|TRBV6-2/TRBV6-3
CASSASGATGTEAFF
TGTGCCAGCAGCGCAAGCGGGGCAACAGGGACTGAAGCTTTCTTT
>NA|TRBJ2-7|few|TRBV5-4
CASSLDMVPGEEQYF
TGTGCCAGCAGCTTGGACATGGTCCCGGGTGAGGAGCAGTACTTC
>NA|TRBJ1-2|many|TRBV29-1
CSVASGTEVPF
NA
>NA|TRBJ2-1|many|TRBV29-1
CSVDPFHEQFF
TGCAGCGTTGATCCGTTTCATGAGCAGTTCTTC
>NA|TRBJ1-1|few|TRBV6-2/TRBV6-3
CASSYGPVAEAFF
TGTGCCAGCAGTTACGGTCCCGTCGCTGAAGCTTTCTTT
>NA|TRBJ2-1|NA|TRBV6-1
CASSEALGWAEQFF
TGTGCCAGCAGTGAAGCACTTGGGTGGGCTGAGCAGTTCTTC
>NA|TRBJ1-2|NA|TRBV28
CASSQHQRYTF
TGTGCCAGCAGTCAACATCAGCGCTACACCTTC
>NA|TRBJ1-2|NA|TRBV7-2
CASSFVRTNYGYTF
TGTGCCAGCAGCTTTGTACGGACTAACTATGGCTACACCTTC
>NA|TRBJ2-3|few|TRBV29-1
CSPSWGTTDTQYF
TGCAGCCCCTCTTGGGGTACCACAGATACGCAGTATTTT
>NA|TRBJ1-1|many|TRBV20-1
CSGKEGGWNTEAFF
TGCAGTGGAAAAGAGGGAGGGTGGAACACTGAAGCTTTCTTT
>NA|TRBJ1-2|once|TRBV28
CASSRGRPNYGYTF
TGTGCCAGCAGCCGGGGACGGCCCAACTATGGCTACACCTTC
>NA|TRBJ2-6|NA|TRBV7-2
CASSARSGANVLTF
TGTGCCAGCAGCGCCCGAAGTGGGGCCAACGTCCTGACTTTC